This entry describes one TCR beta chain. Authors' processing steps: Amplification with reference gene primers provided the estimates of nucleated cell counts. The protocol was immunoSEQ multiplex PCR, while the TCRdb copy is restricted to in-frame clones and leaves out a portion. V, J and clone size were drawn from that table, and D and trimming were deduced from the DNA. Of about 82,000 clones in the sample, roughly 80% were seen once. The sample originates from a study of blood T cell repertoires in COVID-19. Whole-study context: Acute-phase and convalescent COVID-19 samples originated in the United States, Italy and Spain. The cDNA or gDNA used as material had been derived from T cells, B-cell-depleted T cells, or PBMCs.

Looked up from germline, CDR1 is WNHNN and CDR2 is SYGVQD (reference sequence). J gave up 4 bases and V 5 bases, and 7 bases lay outside the gene matches. CDR3 size: 14 residues. The clonotype was recovered from an elderly man with active or convalescent COVID-19. Sample: peripheral blood. The gene calls are TRBV10-1 and TRBJ1-2; 7 bases agree with TRBD1. CDR3 residues: CASSSHRGGYGYTF. DNA of the CDR3: TGCGCCAGCAGTTCCCACAGGGGAGGCTATGGCTACACCTTC.